This section outlines one T cell receptor (beta chain) sequence together with its context. The antigen is unknown. This sample was included in a study of T cell responses to AZD1222 COVID-19 vaccine. Turning to the study itself: Pooling of second doses given at about 4 or about 12 weeks was done. General observations from the study: Repertoire sampling happened only post peak T cell response. Donors skewed white British and female; clonal diversity was possibly underestimated.

Sequenced by immunoSEQ multiplex PCR; TCRdb stores in-frame clones only, minus some. The profile covers about 150,000 clones, with roughly nine tenths appearing a single time and 3% to 3.5% taken by the ten largest. Trimming removed 6 bases from V and 4 bases from J; junction bases left unmatched: 1. This CDR3 contains 13 residues. Germline V CDR1 and CDR2: MNHEY, SMNVEV (reference sequence). The material sequenced was peripheral blood, taken on day 0 of AZD1222 vaccination. The chain recombines TRBV27 with TRBJ1-3; 9 bases map to TRBD1. The receptor's source is an adult in good health. CDR3 bases: TGTGCCAGCAGCACAGGGGGCGGAAACACCATATATTTT. This gives the protein CASSTGGGNTIYF.